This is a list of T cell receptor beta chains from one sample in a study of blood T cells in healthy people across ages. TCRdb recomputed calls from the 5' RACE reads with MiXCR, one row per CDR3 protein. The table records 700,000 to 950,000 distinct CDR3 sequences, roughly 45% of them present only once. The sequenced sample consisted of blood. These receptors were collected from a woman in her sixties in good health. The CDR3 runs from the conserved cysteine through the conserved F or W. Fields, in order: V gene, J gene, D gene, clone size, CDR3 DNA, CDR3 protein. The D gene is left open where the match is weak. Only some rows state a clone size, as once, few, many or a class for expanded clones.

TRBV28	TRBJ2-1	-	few	TGTGCCAGCAGTTTAGGGGGGTCGAACTACAATGAGCAGTTCTTC	CASSLGGSNYNEQFF
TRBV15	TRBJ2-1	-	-	TGTGCCACCAGCAGAGGTCAGGCCCGCTACAATGAGCAGTTCTTC	CATSRGQARYNEQFF
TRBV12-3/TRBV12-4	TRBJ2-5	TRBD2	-	TGTGCCAGCAGTCCCCCCAGGATTACTAGCGGCCTAGAGACCCAGTACTTC	CASSPPRITSGLETQYF
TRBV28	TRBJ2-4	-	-	TGTGCCAAGAGACTGGAAACCATTCAGTACTTC	CAKRLETIQYF
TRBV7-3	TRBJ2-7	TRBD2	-	TGTGCCAGCAGCTCGACTAGCGGGAGCGGTGAGCAGTACTTC	CASSSTSGSGEQYF
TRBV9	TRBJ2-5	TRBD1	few	TGTGCCAGCAGCGTAGGACAGGGGGCGCGATCAGAGACCCAGTACTTC	CASSVGQGARSETQYF
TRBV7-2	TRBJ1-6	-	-	TGTGCCAGCAGCCTTATGGGGCTCCCCCTCCACTTT	CASSLMGLPLHF
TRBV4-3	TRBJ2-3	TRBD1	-	TGCGCCAGCAGCCAAGGAATCCGGGACAGGAGGGGTGGGGGCAGCACAGATACGCAGTATTTT	CASSQGIRDRRGGGSTDTQYF
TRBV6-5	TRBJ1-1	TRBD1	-	TGTGCCAGCAGTTACCTCATAGGGACAGTGGGGAACACTGAAGCTTTCTTT	CASSYLIGTVGNTEAFF
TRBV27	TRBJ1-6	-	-	TGTGCCAGCAGTTTGGGAGCAGGGGCGTCACCCCCCCACTTT	CASSLGAGASPPHF
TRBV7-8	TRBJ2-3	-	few	TGTGCCAGCAGCTCCAACAGGATTACCACAGATACGCAGTATTTT	CASSSNRITTDTQYF
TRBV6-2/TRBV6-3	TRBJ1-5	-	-	TGTGCCAGCAAGGGGGGTCATCGCAATCAGCCCCAGCATTTT	CASKGGHRNQPQHF
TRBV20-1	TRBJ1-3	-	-	TGCAGTGCCCCCTCTAAGAGGGGAAACACCATATATTTT	CSAPSKRGNTIYF
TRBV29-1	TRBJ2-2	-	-	TGCAGCGTTGGGACGGGACTTCCTACCGGGGAGCTGTTTTTT	CSVGTGLPTGELFF
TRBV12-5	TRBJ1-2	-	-	TGTGCTGGTGCCCGCGGGGTGTCTGGCTACACCTTC	CAGARGVSGYTF
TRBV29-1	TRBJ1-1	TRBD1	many	TGCAGCGTCCAGTGGACAGGGGGCGGTGGTGAAGCTTTCTTT	CSVQWTGGGGEAFF
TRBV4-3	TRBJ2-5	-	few	TGCGCCAGCAGCCAAGCCTTGGGATTGGCCTTCCCAGAGACCCAGTACTTC	CASSQALGLAFPETQYF
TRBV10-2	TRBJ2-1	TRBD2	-	TGCGCCACGGCTCCAAAGGGACTAGCGCAGGACAATGAGCAGTTCTTC	CATAPKGLAQDNEQFF
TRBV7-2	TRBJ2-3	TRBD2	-	TGTGCCAGCAGCCAAAGACTAGCGGGAGGGAAAGATACGCAGTATTTT	CASSQRLAGGKDTQYF
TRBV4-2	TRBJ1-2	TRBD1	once	TGTGCCAGCAGCCAGGGGGGGACAGGGAATAACTATGGCTACACCTTC	CASSQGGTGNNYGYTF
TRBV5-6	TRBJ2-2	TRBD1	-	TGTGCCAGCAGACGACAGGGTTCCGGGGAGCTGTTTTTT	CASRRQGSGELFF
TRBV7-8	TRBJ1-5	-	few	TGTGCCAGCAGCCGGGCCATCAATCAGCCCCAGCATTTT	CASSRAINQPQHF
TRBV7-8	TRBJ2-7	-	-	TGTGCCAGCAGCTTAATGGGGGGAACCTACAATGAGCAGTACTTC	CASSLMGGTYNEQYF
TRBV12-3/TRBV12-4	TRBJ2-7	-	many	TGTGCCAGCAGTTTAGCTTCGGGCGTATCCTACGAGCAGTACTTC	CASSLASGVSYEQYF
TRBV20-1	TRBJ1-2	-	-	TGCAGTGCTAGAGCCAGTGACTATGGCTACACCTTC	CSARASDYGYTF
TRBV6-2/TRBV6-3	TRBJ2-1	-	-	TGTGCCAGCACCAACGGTGGGGGCTACAATGAGCAGTTCTTC	CASTNGGGYNEQFF